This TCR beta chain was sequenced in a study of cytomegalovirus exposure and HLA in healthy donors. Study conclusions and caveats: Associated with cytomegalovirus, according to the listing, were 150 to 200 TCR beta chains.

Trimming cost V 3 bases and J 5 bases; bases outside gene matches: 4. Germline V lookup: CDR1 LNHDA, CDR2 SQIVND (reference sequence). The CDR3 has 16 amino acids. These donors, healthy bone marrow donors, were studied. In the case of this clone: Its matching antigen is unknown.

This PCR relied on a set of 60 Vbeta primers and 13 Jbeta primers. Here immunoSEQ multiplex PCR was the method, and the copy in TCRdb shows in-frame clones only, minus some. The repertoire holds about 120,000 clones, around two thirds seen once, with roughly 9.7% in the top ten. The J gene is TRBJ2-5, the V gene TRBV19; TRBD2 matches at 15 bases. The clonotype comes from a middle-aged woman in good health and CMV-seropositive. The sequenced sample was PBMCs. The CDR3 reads CASSMGLAGGDETQYF. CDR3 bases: TGTGCCAGTAGTATGGGACTAGCGGGAGGTGATGAGACCCAGTACTTC.